Listed below are T cell receptor beta chains from one sample, sequenced in a study of T cells in Graves' hyperthyroidism and ophthalmopathy. TCRdb redid the calling of the multiplex PCR reads with MiXCR, one entry per CDR3 protein. The sample comprises about 200,000 distinct CDR3 sequences, about 18% of which are singletons, and about two fifths rests with the top ten. Specimen: blood. The receptors come from a middle-aged man with Graves' hyperthyroidism. Each CDR3 is given without its conserved first and last residue. Fields, in order: CDR3 length, D gene, V gene, CDR3 protein. The D gene is left open where the match is weak.

>13|TRBD1|TRBV6-2/TRBV6-3
ASRHAGTGGYEQY
>12|TRBD2|TRBV7-2
ASSPRRGDNEQF
>14|.|TRBV9
ASSVGGTPSTDTQY
>9|.|TRBV28
ASRVWDGYT
>13|TRBD2|TRBV19
ASSISGGTLSEQY
>14|TRBD2|TRBV7-8
ASSQPLAGGQDTQY
>14|.|TRBV6-1
ASSTGLRDYNSPLH
>12|.|TRBV5-1
ASSLADGNTEAF
>12|.|TRBV20-1
SARDPGNPYEQY
>16|TRBD2|TRBV9
ASSVAPGLAGGQETQY
>10|.|TRBV6-1
ASSGVTYEQY
>13|TRBD1|TRBV11-3
ASSSETGATYTQY
>11|.|TRBV7-3
ASSSSQGYEQF
>11|.|TRBV12-3/TRBV12-4
ASSLAGNFGYT
>12|TRBD1|TRBV7-2
ASSEDRGHETQY
>11|.|TRBV9
ASSVDRDQPQH
>8|.|TRBV11-2
ASSLDTQY
>12|TRBD2|TRBV7-8
ASSELAGPETQY
>16|.|TRBV6-5
ASSYYPVWGVGNTEAF
>11|.|TRBV24-1
ATSGGENYGYT
>12|TRBD2|TRBV5-1
ASTGRGASDTQY
>13|.|TRBV19
ASSISQRGHQPQH
>17|TRBD2|TRBV28
ASSEPGLASRWVTDTQY
>15|TRBD2|TRBV19
ASSITSGGVYQETQY
>13|TRBD1|TRBV9
ASSGTHGTEEQQY
>13|.|TRBV18
ASSPTHDLESPLH
>12|.|TRBV28
ASNRGYSNQPQH
>12|.|TRBV20-1
SARFSSLLSPLH
>12|TRBD1|TRBV2
ASSVGTGEETQY
>13|.|TRBV3-1
ASSQDVRNNYGYT
>12|.|TRBV24-1
ATSGGGAQETQY
>13|.|TRBV7-3
ASSPWVTGDSGYT
>12|TRBD1|TRBV28
ASSSDREPYGYT
>11|.|TRBV20-1
SADPTGVYEQY
>12|TRBD1|TRBV5-1
ASSPDRMNTEAF
>12|.|TRBV6-1
ASSPDISNQPQH
>16|.|TRBV27
ASSPRFGSLGRGEKLF
>10|.|TRBV24-1
ATSDGTDEQY
>10|.|TRBV28
ASSTMGQPQH
>14|.|TRBV6-1
ATRGREGSMNTEAF
>10|.|TRBV7-2
ASSVNNQPQH
>14|TRBD2|TRBV6-1
ASSELAGGDTGELF
>12|.|TRBV20-1
SARDGDSTDTQY
>13|TRBD1|TRBV7-2
ASSLAAGGGQPQH
>13|.|TRBV3-1
ASSPRVGNTGELF
>12|.|TRBV9
ASSVGASAHGYT
>12|.|TRBV4-3
ASSQDRADNEQF
>14|TRBD2|TRBV28
ASSARLAGDTGELF
>13|.|TRBV10-3
AISESRGTTDTQY
>10|.|TRBV20-1
SASTLGDTQY
>13|TRBD1|TRBV10-2
ASSESDRGRQPQH
>14|TRBD1|TRBV5-1
ASSWGDRGSTDTQY
>10|.|TRBV19
ASSMQRDWQF
>13|.|TRBV7-3
ASSLVAGGIETQY
>15|.|TRBV5-1
ASSLENRISGANVLT
>15|TRBD2|TRBV5-1
ASSLDGTSGNTGELF
>11|.|TRBV7-9
ASSLEGESPLH